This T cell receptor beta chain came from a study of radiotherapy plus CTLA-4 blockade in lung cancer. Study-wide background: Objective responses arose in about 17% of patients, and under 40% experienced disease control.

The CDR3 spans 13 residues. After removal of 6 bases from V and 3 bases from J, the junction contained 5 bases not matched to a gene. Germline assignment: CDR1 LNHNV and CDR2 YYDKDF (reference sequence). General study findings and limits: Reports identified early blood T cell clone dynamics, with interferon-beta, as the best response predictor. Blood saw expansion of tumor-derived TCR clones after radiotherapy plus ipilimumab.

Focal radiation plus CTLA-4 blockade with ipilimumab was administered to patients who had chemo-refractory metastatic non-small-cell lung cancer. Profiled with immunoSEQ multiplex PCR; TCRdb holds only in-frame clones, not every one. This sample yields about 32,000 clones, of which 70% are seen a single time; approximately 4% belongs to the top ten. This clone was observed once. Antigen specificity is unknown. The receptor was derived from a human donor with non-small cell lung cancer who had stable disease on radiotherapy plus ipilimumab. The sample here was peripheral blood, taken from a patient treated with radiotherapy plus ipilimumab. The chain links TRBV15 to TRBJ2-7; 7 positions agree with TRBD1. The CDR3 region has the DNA TGTGCCACCAGTCGGGACAGAGTCTACGAGCAGTACTTC. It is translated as CATSRDRVYEQYF.